This T cell receptor (beta chain) was captured by sequencing in a study of CD8 T cells in ankylosing spondylitis. This clonotype was seen a few times. CDR1 and CDR2 (germline): SGHVS, FQNEAQ. This CDR3 has 16 residues. V lost 3 bases, J lost 0 bases, and 11 bases lay in between. TCRdb reprocessed the 5' RACE reads with MiXCR, giving one entry per CDR3 protein. This sample has around 100,000 distinct CDR3 sequences; 20% to 30% occur once, and the top ten carry 9% to 15%. The clonotype comes from a male donor with ankylosing spondylitis. The sample comprised synovial fluid, either unsorted or a sorted T cell fraction (not recorded which). The chain links TRBV7-8 to TRBJ1-4; D might be TRBD1 (5 bases). The CDR3 region is CASSFDRPATNEKLFF. In DNA form, the CDR3 reads TGTGCCAGCAGCTTCGACAGACCAGCAACTAATGAAAAACTGTTTTTT.